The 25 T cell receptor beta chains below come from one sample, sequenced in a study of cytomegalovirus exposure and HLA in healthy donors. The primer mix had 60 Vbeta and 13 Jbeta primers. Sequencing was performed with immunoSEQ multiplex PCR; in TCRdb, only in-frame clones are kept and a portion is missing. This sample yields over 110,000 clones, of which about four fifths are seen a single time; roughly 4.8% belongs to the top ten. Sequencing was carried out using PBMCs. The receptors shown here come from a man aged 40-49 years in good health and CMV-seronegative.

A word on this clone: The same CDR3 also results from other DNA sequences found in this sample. The CDR3 DNA follows: TGTGCCAGCAGCTTGGGGCAGAGCTCCTATAATTCACCCCTCCACTTT. This encodes CASSLGQSSYNSPLHF. V is TRBV7-9 and J is TRBJ1-6, with D possibly TRBD1 on 5 matching bases. The CDR3 loop spans 16 amino acids. The V end was cut by 3 bases, the J end by 0 bases, with 9 bases between. Germline-derived CDR1 and CDR2 are SEHNR and FQNEAQ (reference sequence). Supplemented by reference TRBV7-9 and TRBJ1-6, the full variable domain reads DTGVSQNPRHKITKRGQNVTFRCDPISEHNRLYWYRQTLGQGPEFLTYFQNEAQLEKSRLLSDRFSAERPKGSFSTLEIQRTEQGDSAMYLCASSLGQSSYNSPLHFGNGTRLTVT.

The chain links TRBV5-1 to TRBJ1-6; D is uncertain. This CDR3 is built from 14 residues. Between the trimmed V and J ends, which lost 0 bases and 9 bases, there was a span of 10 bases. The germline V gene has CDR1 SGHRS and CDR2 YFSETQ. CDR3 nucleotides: TGCGCCAGCAGCTTGGCGTCAGTTACTTCACCCCTCCACTTT. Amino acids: CASSLASVTSPLHF.

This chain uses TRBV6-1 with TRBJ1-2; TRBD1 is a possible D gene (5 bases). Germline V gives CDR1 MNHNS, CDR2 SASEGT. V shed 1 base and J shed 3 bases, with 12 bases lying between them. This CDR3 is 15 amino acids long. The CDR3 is CASSEGSGGDYGYTF. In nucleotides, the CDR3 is TGTGCCAGCAGTGAAGGGTCAGGAGGGGACTATGGCTACACCTTC.

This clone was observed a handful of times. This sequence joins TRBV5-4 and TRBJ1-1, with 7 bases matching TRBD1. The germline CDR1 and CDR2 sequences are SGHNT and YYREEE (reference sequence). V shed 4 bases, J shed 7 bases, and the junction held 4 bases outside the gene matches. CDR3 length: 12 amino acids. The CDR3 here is CASSERTGEAFF. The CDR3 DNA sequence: TGTGCCAGCAGCGAGAGGACAGGTGAAGCTTTCTTT.

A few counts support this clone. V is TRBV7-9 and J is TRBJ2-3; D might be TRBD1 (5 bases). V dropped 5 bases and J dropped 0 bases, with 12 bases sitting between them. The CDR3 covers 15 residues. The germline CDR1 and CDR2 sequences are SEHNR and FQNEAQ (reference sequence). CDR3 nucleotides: TGTGCCAGCAGCCGACAGACTTCTAGCACAGATACGCAGTATTTT. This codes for CASSRQTSSTDTQYF. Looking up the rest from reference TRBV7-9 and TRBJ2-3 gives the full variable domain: DTGVSQNPRHKITKRGQNVTFRCDPISEHNRLYWYRQTLGQGPEFLTYFQNEAQLEKSRLLSDRFSAERPKGSFSTLEIQRTEQGDSAMYLCASSRQTSSTDTQYFGPGTRLTVL.

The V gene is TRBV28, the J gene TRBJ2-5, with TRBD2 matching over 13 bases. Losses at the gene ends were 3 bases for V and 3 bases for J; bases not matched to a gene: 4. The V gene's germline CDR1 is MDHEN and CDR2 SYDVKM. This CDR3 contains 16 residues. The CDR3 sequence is CASSFIGTSGKETQYF. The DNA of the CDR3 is TGTGCCAGCAGTTTCATCGGGACTAGCGGGAAAGAGACCCAGTACTTC.

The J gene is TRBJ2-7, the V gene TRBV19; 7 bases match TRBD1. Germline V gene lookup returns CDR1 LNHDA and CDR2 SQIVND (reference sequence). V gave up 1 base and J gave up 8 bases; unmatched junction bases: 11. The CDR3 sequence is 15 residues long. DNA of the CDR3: TGTGCCAGTAGTATAGCAGGGACAGTACCAGGTCAGCAGTACTTC. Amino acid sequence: CASSIAGTVPGQQYF.

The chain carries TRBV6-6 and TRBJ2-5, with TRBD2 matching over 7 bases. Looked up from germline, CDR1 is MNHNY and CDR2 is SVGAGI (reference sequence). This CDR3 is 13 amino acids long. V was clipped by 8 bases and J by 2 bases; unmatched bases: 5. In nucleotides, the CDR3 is TGTGCCAGCTTGGGGACTATGCAAGAGACCCAGTACTTC. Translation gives CASLGTMQETQYF.

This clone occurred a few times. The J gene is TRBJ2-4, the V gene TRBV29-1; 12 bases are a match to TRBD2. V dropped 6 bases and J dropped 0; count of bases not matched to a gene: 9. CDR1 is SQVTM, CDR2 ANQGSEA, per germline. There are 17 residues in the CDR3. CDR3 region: CSVWTSGEAVAKNIQYF. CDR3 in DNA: TGCAGCGTGTGGACTAGCGGGGAAGCGGTAGCCAAAAACATTCAGTACTTC.

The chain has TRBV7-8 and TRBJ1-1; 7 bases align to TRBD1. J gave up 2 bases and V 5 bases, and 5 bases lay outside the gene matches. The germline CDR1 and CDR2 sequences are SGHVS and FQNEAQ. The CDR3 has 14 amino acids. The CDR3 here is CASSKTGSNTEAFF. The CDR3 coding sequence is TGTGCCAGCAGCAAGACAGGGTCAAACACTGAAGCTTTCTTT.

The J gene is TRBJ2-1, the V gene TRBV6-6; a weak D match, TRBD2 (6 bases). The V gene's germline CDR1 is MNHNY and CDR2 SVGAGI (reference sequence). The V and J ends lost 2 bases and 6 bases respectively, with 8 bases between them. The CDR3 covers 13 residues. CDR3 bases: TGTGCCAGCAGTTACACGACTAGCAATGAGCAGTTCTTC. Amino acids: CASSYTTSNEQFF.

CDR3: CASTSGYPTDTQYF. For the CDR3, the DNA is TGTGCCAGCACTAGCGGGTACCCCACAGATACGCAGTATTTT. The chain combines TRBV27 with TRBJ2-3, with 8 positions matching TRBD2. Germline V gene data show CDR1 as MNHEY and CDR2 as SMNVEV (reference sequence). The CDR3 extends over 14 amino acids. With 7 bases clipped from V and 2 bases from J, the junction kept 5 bases outside the gene matches.

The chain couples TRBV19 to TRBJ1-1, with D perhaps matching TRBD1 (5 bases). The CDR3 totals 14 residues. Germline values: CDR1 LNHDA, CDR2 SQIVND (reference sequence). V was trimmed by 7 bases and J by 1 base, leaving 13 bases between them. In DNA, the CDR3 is TGTGCCAGTACAAACGGGGGGAGGAACACTGAAGCTTTCTTT. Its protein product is CASTNGGRNTEAFF. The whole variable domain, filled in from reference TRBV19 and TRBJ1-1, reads DGGITQSPKYLFRKEGQNVTLSCEQNLNHDAMYWYRQDPGQGLRLIYYSQIVNDFQKGDIAEGYSVSREKKESFPLTVTSAQKNPTAFYLCASTNGGRNTEAFFGQGTRLTVV.

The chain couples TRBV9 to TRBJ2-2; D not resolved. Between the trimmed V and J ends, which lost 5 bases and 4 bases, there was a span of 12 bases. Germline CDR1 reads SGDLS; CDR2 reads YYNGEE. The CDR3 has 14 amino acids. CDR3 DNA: TGTGCCAGCAGGGTAAGGTCAGGCACCGGGGAGCTGTTTTTT. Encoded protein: CASRVRSGTGELFF.

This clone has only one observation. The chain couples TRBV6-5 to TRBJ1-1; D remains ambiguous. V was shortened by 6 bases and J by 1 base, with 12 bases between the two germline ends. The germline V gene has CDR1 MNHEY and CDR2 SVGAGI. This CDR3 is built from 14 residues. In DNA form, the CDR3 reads TGTGCCAGCAGCCAGCCGCAGCGGAACACTGAAGCTTTCTTT. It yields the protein CASSQPQRNTEAFF.

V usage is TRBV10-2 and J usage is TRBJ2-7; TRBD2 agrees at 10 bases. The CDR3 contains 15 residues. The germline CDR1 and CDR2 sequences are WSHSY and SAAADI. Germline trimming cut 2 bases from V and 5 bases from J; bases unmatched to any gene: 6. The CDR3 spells CASSEGTSGTDEQYF. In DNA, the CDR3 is TGCGCCAGCAGTGAGGGTACTAGCGGGACCGACGAGCAGTACTTC.

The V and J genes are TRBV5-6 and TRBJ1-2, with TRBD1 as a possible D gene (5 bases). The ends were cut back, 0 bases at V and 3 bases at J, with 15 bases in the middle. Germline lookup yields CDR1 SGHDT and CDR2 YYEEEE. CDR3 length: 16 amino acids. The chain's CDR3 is CASSLEGREEDYGYTF. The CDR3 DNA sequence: TGTGCCAGCAGCTTGGAGGGCAGGGAGGAGGACTATGGCTACACCTTC.

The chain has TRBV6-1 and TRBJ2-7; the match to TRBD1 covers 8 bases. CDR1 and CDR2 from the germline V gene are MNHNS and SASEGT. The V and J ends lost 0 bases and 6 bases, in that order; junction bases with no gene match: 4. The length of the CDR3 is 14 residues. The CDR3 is CASSEAQGASEQYF. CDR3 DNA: TGTGCCAGCAGTGAAGCGCAGGGGGCATCCGAGCAGTACTTC.

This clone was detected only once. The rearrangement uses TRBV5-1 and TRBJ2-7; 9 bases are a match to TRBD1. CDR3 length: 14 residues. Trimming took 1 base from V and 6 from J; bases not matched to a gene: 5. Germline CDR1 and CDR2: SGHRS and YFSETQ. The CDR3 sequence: CASSLRDREGEQYF. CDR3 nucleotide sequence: TGCGCCAGCAGCTTGAGGGACAGGGAAGGCGAGCAGTACTTC.

This CDR3 is CASSLEGQGKQYF. CDR3 coding DNA: TGTGCCAGCAGCTTAGAGGGACAGGGCAAGCAGTACTTC. The chain joins TRBV7-6 to TRBJ2-7, with 9 bases lining up with TRBD1. The germline V gene encodes CDR1 SGHVS and CDR2 FNYEAQ. This CDR3 spans 13 amino acids. Trimming took 1 base from V and 8 from J; bases not matched to a gene: 3.

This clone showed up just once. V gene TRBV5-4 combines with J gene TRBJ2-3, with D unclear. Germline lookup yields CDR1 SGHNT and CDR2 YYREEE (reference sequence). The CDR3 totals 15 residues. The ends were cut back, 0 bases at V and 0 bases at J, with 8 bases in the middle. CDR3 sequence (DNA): TGTGCCAGCAGCTTGGCCCAGTTCAGCACAGATACGCAGTATTTT. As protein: CASSLAQFSTDTQYF.

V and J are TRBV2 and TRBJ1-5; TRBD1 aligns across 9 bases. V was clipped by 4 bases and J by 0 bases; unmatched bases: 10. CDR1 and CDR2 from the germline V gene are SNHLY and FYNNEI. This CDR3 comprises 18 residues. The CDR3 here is CASSGRDRESYSNQPQHF. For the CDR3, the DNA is TGTGCCAGCAGTGGCCGGGACAGGGAGAGTTATAGCAATCAGCCCCAGCATTTT.

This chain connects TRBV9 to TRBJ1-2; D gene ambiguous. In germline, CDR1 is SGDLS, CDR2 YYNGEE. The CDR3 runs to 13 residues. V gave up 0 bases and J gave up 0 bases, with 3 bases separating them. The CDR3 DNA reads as TGTGCCAGCAGCGTAGCCGCTAACTATGGCTACACCTTC. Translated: CASSVAANYGYTF.

In DNA, the CDR3 is TGTGCCAGCAGCTTAGTCTCGGGACAGATCACAGATACGCAGTATTTT. Translated, it gives CASSLVSGQITDTQYF. The rearrangement joins TRBV7-2 to TRBJ2-3; 7 bases fit TRBD1. After removal of 1 base from V and 2 bases from J, the junction contained 6 bases not matched to a gene. Per the germline V gene, CDR1 is SGHTA and CDR2 is FQGNSA. CDR3 length equals 16 residues.

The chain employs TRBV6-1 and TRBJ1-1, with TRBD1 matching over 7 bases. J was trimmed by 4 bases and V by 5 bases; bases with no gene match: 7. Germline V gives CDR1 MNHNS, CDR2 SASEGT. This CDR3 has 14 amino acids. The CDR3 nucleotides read TGTGCCAGCAGTCATCGACAGGGCGGCACTGAAGCTTTCTTT. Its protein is CASSHRQGGTEAFF.